Following are 7 T cell receptor beta chains from one sample sequenced in a study of blood T cell repertoires in COVID-19. Produced via immunoSEQ multiplex PCR; TCRdb's table is partial and in-frame only. The data show 150,000 to 180,000 clones, roughly 78% seen once. Material for sequencing was peripheral blood. These receptors were taken from an elderly man with acute or convalescent COVID-19.

This rearrangement joins TRBV24-1 to TRBJ2-3; 13 bases align to TRBD2. V was clipped by 4 bases and J by 2 bases; unmatched bases: 8. CDR3 length: 18 residues. Germline V gene sequence: CDR1 KGHDR, CDR2 SFDVKD. CDR3: CATSDTRLAGGSTDTQYF. CDR3 coding DNA: TGTGCCACCAGTGACACCCGACTAGCGGGGGGATCCACAGATACGCAGTATTTT.

In its sample, this clone was seen many times. This sequence joins TRBV7-2 and TRBJ1-1; weak D call: TRBD1 (5 bases). V was cut by 2 bases and J by 5 bases, with 24 bases left in between. CDR3 length: 18 amino acids. CDR1 SGHTA and CDR2 FQGNSA come from the germline V gene. The CDR3 is CASSLLPPNAPGGTEAFF. The CDR3, as DNA: TGTGCCAGCAGCTTACTCCCCCCTAATGCTCCGGGGGGGACTGAAGCTTTCTTT.

The chain is built from TRBV24-1 and TRBJ2-2; perhaps TRBD1 as D (6 bases). V lost 3 bases to trimming and J lost 0 bases, with 10 bases between them. Germline V gene sequence: CDR1 KGHDR, CDR2 SFDVKD. The CDR3 sequence is 16 residues long. CDR3 protein: CATSDGTRTNTGELFF. DNA for the CDR3: TGTGCCACCAGTGATGGGACAAGAACGAACACCGGGGAGCTGTTTTTT.

This clone appeared a few times. The genes are TRBV19 and TRBJ2-7; the match to TRBD1 covers 9 bases. V lost 6 bases to trimming and J lost 5 bases; unmatched junction nucleotides: 8. CDR1 and CDR2 (germline): LNHDA, SQIVND (reference sequence). The length of the CDR3 is 14 residues. In DNA form, the CDR3 reads TGTGCCAGTAGGGTGGGGACAGGGTTTGACGAGCAGTACTTC. Protein sequence: CASRVGTGFDEQYF.

This clone was seen a few times. This chain joins TRBV10-3 and TRBJ2-2, with a tentative D call TRBD1 (5 bases). Trimming removed 2 bases at V and 2 bases at J, with 15 bases between. Germline CDR1 is ENHRY and CDR2 is SYGVKD. This CDR3 region has 17 residues. DNA for the CDR3: TGTGCCATCAGTGAGGGGGCGGAAAGCAAAAACACCGGGGAGCTGTTTTTT. It translates to CAISEGAESKNTGELFF.

V usage is TRBV9 and J usage is TRBJ2-1, with 13 bases that match TRBD2. The germline gives CDR1 SGDLS, CDR2 YYNGEE. The CDR3 consists of 16 residues. V was pared by 0 bases and J by 9 bases, with 6 bases of the junction left unmatched. CDR3 sequence: CASSVGQLAGGSEQFF. The CDR3 nucleotides read TGTGCCAGCAGCGTAGGCCAACTAGCGGGGGGGAGTGAGCAGTTCTTC.

The rearrangement uses TRBV14 and TRBJ1-2; the D gene is possibly TRBD1 (5 bases). Germline V gene sequence: CDR1 SGHDN, CDR2 FVKESK. This CDR3 is 13 amino acids long. Deletions cut 4 bases from V and 4 bases from J, with 10 bases between. CDR3 residues: CASSPDTGYGYTF. The CDR3 bases are TGTGCCAGCAGCCCTGATACAGGCTATGGCTACACCTTC.